This TCR beta chain comes out of a study of PD-1 blockade in classical Hodgkin lymphoma. TCRdb's copy holds only in-frame clones and misses some; the assay was immunoSEQ multiplex PCR. The sample includes some 24,000 clones, around 74% of them seen just once. Regarding time point: cycle 4 day 1 (C4D1), after 5 to 7 weeks of nivolumab. All patients relapsed after autologous stem cell transplantation, and brentuximab vedotin exposure varied. This sequence was found in a human donor with classical Hodgkin lymphoma. The material sequenced was peripheral blood mononuclear cells (PBMCs), taken before the fourth cycle of nivolumab.

Here the CDR3 DNA reads TGTGCCAGCAGTGACTCGCGGGGGGCCACAGATACGCAGTATTTT. Translation: CASSDSRGATDTQYF. The chain combines TRBV6-4 with TRBJ2-3; 8 bases map to TRBD2. There are 15 residues in the CDR3. The V gene's germline CDR1 is MRHNA and CDR2 SNTAGT. The V segment lost 0 bases and the J segment 2 bases; nucleotides outside the gene matches: 1.